This entry features one T cell receptor (beta chain) sequence. Its antigen is still unknown. CDR1 and CDR2 from the germline V gene are SGHTA and FQGNSA. The CDR3 loop spans 12 amino acids. Trimming removed 4 bases at V and 8 bases at J, with 8 bases between. Here immunoSEQ multiplex PCR was the method, and the copy in TCRdb shows in-frame clones only, minus some. The sample gives fewer than 85,000 clones, 75% to 90% of which show up once; approximately 0.79% is in the top ten. This entry comes from a study of OX40 agonist ivuxolimab in advanced cancers. For the study at large: Every 2 weeks, ivuxolimab was infused into the patients intravenously at between 0.01 and 10 mg/kg. Enrolled patients in dose escalation had cancers that were hepatocellular carcinoma, melanoma, renal cell or head and neck cancer.

Study results and limitations: Antigens targeted by the expanded peripheral T cells were not determined. Relative to CD4+, CD8+ T cells held more expanded clones on average.

The sequence was obtained from an adult with an advanced solid tumor such as melanoma, head and neck, liver or kidney cancer. The V and J genes are TRBV7-2 and TRBJ2-2; D uncertain. The sequenced sample was CD4+ or CD8+ T cells sorted from blood, obtained in a trial of the OX40 agonist ivuxolimab. The CDR3 DNA sequence: TGTGCCAGCAGCTCTACGCGGGGGGAGCTGTTTTTT. This sequence encodes CASSSTRGELFF.